One and the same sample provided the 9 T cell receptor beta chains below, sequenced in a study of blood T cells in healthy people across ages. The use of a sample-barcoded 5' primer and a J-beta primer mix characterized a second PCR of roughly 7 to 11 cycles. TCRdb independently ran MiXCR on the 5' RACE reads; one entry per CDR3 protein. The sample has 1,500,000 or so distinct CDR3 sequences, around 40% seen once. Sequencing was carried out using blood. These receptors were collected from a woman aged 18-35 years in good health.

The V call is TRBV25-1, the J call TRBJ2-5; D unclear. Between the trimmed V and J ends, which lost 7 bases and 5 bases, there was a span of 17 bases. The CDR3 is made up of 14 amino acids. Germline V gene lookup returns CDR1 MGHDK and CDR2 SYGVNS. In nucleotides, the CDR3 is TGTGCCAGCAACAAGGGCCCGGTAGATGAGACCCAGTACTTC. Protein sequence: CASNKGPVDETQYF.

This clonotype was picked up a small number of times. The chain recombines TRBV15 with TRBJ1-2; 10 bases are shared with TRBD1. CDR3 size: 15 residues. Germline CDR1 LNHNV, CDR2 YYDKDF (reference sequence). V gave up 0 bases and J gave up 5 bases; unmatched junction bases: 3. The DNA of the CDR3 is TGTGCCACCAGCAGAGATCCGGGACAGGGGTATGGCTACACCTTC. Its translation is CATSRDPGQGYGYTF.

This clonotype was observed a single time. Given a much more abundant clone one base away, this may be a read error. The V and J genes are TRBV7-8 and TRBJ2-3; TRBD1 aligns across 7 bases. The germline gives CDR1 SGHVS, CDR2 FQNEAQ. The V gene end was trimmed by 4 bases and the J gene end by 0 bases; junction bases not matched to a gene: 4. CDR3 length: 15 residues. The CDR3 region is CASSWGQLSTDTQYF. The CDR3 DNA is TGTGCCAGCAGCTGGGGACAGCTGAGCACAGATACGCAGTATTTT.

The V call is TRBV5-5, the J call TRBJ2-5; tentatively, D is TRBD1 or TRBD2 (5 bases each). The J call may not be correct, given that the DNA end is closer to TRBJ2-7. From germline, CDR1 is SGHKS and CDR2 YYEKEE (reference sequence). This CDR3 region has 15 residues. CDR3 in amino acids: CASSVGVLTRAEQYF. The CDR3 DNA reads TGTGCCAGCAGCGTGGGGGTCCTTACAAGAGCCGAGCAGTACTTC.

The rearrangement uses TRBV5-4 and TRBJ2-1; 11 nucleotides agree with TRBD2. With 4 bases clipped from V and 4 bases from J, the junction kept 4 bases outside the gene matches. CDR1 is SGHNT, CDR2 YYREEE, per germline (reference sequence). The CDR3 consists of 15 residues. The CDR3 DNA is TGTGCCAGCAGCCATAGCGGGAGGGATTACAATGAGCAGTTCTTC. Protein: CASSHSGRDYNEQFF.

V and J are TRBV3-1 and TRBJ1-6; D is possibly TRBD1 (6 bases). The germline CDR1 and CDR2 sequences are LGHDT and YNNKEL (reference sequence). The CDR3 consists of 17 residues. The ends were cut back, 1 base at V and 4 bases at J, with 14 bases in the middle. DNA of the CDR3: TGTGCCAGCAGCCAAGGATTTCAGGGGCCTTATAATTCACCCCTCCACTTT. Its protein is CASSQGFQGPYNSPLHF.

Comments on this clonotype: Germline is not matched at one junction end, which may reflect a read error. The V and J genes are TRBV7-2 and TRBJ2-1; 8 nucleotides agree with TRBD2. Per the germline V gene, CDR1 is SGHTA and CDR2 is FQGNSA. This CDR3 has 19 residues. The CDR3 loop reads CASSSPGTSASISYNGQFF. The DNA for the CDR3 is TGTGCCAGCAGCTCTCCCGGGACTAGTGCGAGTATCTCCTACAATGGGCAGTTCTTC.

The chain has TRBV10-3 and TRBJ2-1; D might be TRBD1 or TRBD2, each matching 6 bases. The CDR3 loop spans 14 amino acids. The V gene's germline CDR1 is ENHRY and CDR2 SYGVKD. V lost 8 bases, J lost 3 bases, and 14 bases lay in between. The CDR3 here is CAIQRGDLYNEQFF. DNA of the CDR3: TGTGCCATCCAAAGGGGGGATCTCTACAATGAGCAGTTCTTC.

This rearrangement joins TRBV5-1 to TRBJ2-1; no firm D call. The J call may be in error: the DNA end matches TRBJ2-7 better. Germline V gives CDR1 SGHRS, CDR2 YFSETQ. The CDR3 spans 15 residues. CDR3 in DNA: TGCGCCAGCAGCCAAGACGGCCTCTCCTACAATGAGCAGTACTTC. This encodes CASSQDGLSYNEQYF.